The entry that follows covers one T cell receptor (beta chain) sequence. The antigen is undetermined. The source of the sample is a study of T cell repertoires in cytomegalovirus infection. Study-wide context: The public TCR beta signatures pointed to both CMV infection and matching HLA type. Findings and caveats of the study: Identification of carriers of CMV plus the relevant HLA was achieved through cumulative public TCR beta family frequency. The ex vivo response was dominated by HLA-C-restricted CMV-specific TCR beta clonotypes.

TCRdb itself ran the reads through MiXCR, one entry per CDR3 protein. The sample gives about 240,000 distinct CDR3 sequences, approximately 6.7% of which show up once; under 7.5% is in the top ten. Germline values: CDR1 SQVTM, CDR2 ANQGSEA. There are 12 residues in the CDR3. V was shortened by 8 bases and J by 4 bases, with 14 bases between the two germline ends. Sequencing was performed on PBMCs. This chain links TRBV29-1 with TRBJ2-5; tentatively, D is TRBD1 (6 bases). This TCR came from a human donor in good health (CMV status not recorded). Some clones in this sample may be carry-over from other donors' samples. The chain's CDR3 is CSLSRGSETQYF. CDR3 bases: TGCAGCCTCTCCAGGGGATCAGAGACCCAGTACTTC.